This TCR beta chain was recovered during a study of T cell responses to AZD1222 COVID-19 vaccine. Regarding the study as a whole: Among vaccine-associated CD4 TCRs, coverage spanned spike, with dominance at 160-218 and 743-854.

A remark on this clone: Antigen specificity is unknown.

From germline, CDR1 is MGHRA and CDR2 YSYEKL. CDR3 length equals 17 residues. V lost 1 base and J lost 1; bases outside the gene matches: 9. Using immunoSEQ multiplex PCR, the repertoire was profiled, and TCRdb retains in-frame clones only, with some absent. The sample contains tens of thousands of clones, roughly 90% of which appear only once. The source was peripheral blood, collected 28 days after the second AZD1222 dose. V and J are TRBV4-1 and TRBJ1-2, with TRBD1 matching over 7 bases. This clonotype was sampled from an adult who received the AZD1222 COVID-19 vaccine. The CDR3 protein is CASSQGSRGRDNYGYTF. The DNA of the CDR3 is TGCGCCAGCAGCCAAGGATCCAGGGGGAGAGATAACTATGGCTACACCTTC.